This passage covers 20 T cell receptor beta chains from one sample sequenced in a study of diagnostic markers for celiac disease. Reprocessing the reads, TCRdb reports a single entry for every CDR3 protein and omits DNA. Listed are some 7,500 distinct CDR3 sequences; 6.3% falls within the top ten. The sequenced sample was either unsorted cells or a sorted T cell fraction (not recorded which). These TCRs come from a human donor. This table probably holds off-target reads from a library built for another chain.

The V and J genes are TRBV3-1 and TRBJ1-5; TCRdb reports TRBD1, a call that lacks DNA to check it against. The CDR3 totals 14 residues. Germline V CDR1 and CDR2: LGHDT, YNNKEL (reference sequence). CDR3 in amino acids: CASSLGTGNQPQHF.

The CDR3 sequence is CASSSVGTGTYEQYF. The chain uses TRBV27 and TRBJ2-7; TCRdb's assignment of TRBD1 cannot be checked, as there is no DNA. Germline values: CDR1 MNHEY, CDR2 SMNVEV (reference sequence). The CDR3 runs 15 residues.

The rearrangement uses TRBV10-3 and TRBJ2-2; TCRdb returns TRBD1, unconfirmable since there is no DNA. Germline loops: CDR1 ENHRY, CDR2 SYGVKD. This CDR3 is 14 amino acids long. The CDR3 region is CAITSGGTDGELFF.

The V call is TRBV5-1, the J call TRBJ1-2. The CDR3 runs 15 residues. CDR1 and CDR2 (germline): SGHRS, YFSETQ. CDR3 loop: CASSLGVLPDYGYTF.

Measured by frequency, this clonotype is medium-sized (0.01 to 0.1%). V gene TRBV20-1 combines with J gene TRBJ2-3; TCRdb lists TRBD1, though no DNA is available to test this call. Germline loops: CDR1 DFQATT, CDR2 SNEGSKA (reference sequence). This CDR3 spans 15 amino acids. The CDR3 region is CSARDWDIIADTQYF.

The rearrangement joins TRBV4-2 to TRBJ1-1. Looked up from germline, CDR1 is LGHNA and CDR2 is YNFKEQ. The CDR3 spans 15 residues. CDR3 amino acids: CASSQGTGMSAEAFF.

Considering frequency, this clonotype is medium-sized. The chain combines TRBV20-1 with TRBJ2-1; there is no DNA to check the TCRdb D call of TRBD1. This CDR3 is 14 amino acids long. Germline CDR1 and CDR2: DFQATT and SNEGSKA (reference sequence). The CDR3 sequence: CSARRDRGLGEQFF.

Considering frequency, this clonotype is large. The V call is TRBV5-1, the J call TRBJ2-1; TCRdb indicates TRBD1, and absent DNA this call remains unverified. The CDR3 is 15 residues long. Germline CDR1 is SGHRS and CDR2 is YFSETQ. Here the CDR3 reads CASSQGLVGGAEQFF. Variable domain in full (rest from reference TRBV5-1 and TRBJ2-1): KAGVTQTPRYLIKTRGQQVTLSCSPISGHRSVSWYQQTPGQGLQFLFEYFSETQRNKGNFPGRFSGRQFSNSRSEMNVSTLELGDSALYLCASSQGLVGGAEQFFGPGTRLTVL.

The chain joins TRBV2 to TRBJ1-1; the D call from TCRdb, TRBD1, cannot be confirmed without DNA. The CDR3 has 13 residues. Germline CDR1 SNHLY, CDR2 FYNNEI. CDR3 region: CAGTGGAGTEAFF.

This rearrangement joins TRBV10-3 to TRBJ2-7; without DNA, the TCRdb call of TRBD1 cannot be checked. The germline V gene has CDR1 ENHRY and CDR2 SYGVKD. This CDR3 is 15 amino acids long. CDR3 sequence: CAISGAGTGASEQYF.

The chain employs TRBV11-2 and TRBJ2-2; the D gene TCRdb calls, TRBD2, cannot be checked with no DNA. This CDR3 has 20 residues. The germline V gene has CDR1 SGHAT and CDR2 FQNNGV. The CDR3 is CASSPLAPFLSDSNTGELFF.

In terms of frequency, this clonotype is medium-sized (0.01 to 0.1%). V is TRBV7-2 and J is TRBJ2-3; TCRdb gives TRBD2 as the D gene, but with no DNA this cannot be confirmed. From germline, CDR1 is SGHTA and CDR2 FQGNSA. The CDR3 has 16 amino acids. CDR3 sequence: CASSLIQAGGADTQYF.

The gene calls are TRBV2 and TRBJ2-1; TCRdb returns TRBD1, unconfirmable since there is no DNA. Per germline, CDR1 SNHLY and CDR2 FYNNEI. CDR3 size: 12 residues. The CDR3 sequence is CASSEGGLGQFF.

V is TRBV19 and J is TRBJ1-5. CDR1 and CDR2 from the germline V gene are LNHDA and SQIVND (reference sequence). This CDR3 spans 13 amino acids. CDR3 residues: CASSITRNQPQHF.

This clonotype is labeled medium-sized based on frequency. This chain uses TRBV20-1 with TRBJ2-3; TCRdb returns TRBD2, unconfirmable since there is no DNA. This CDR3 spans 16 amino acids. Germline CDR1 DFQATT, CDR2 SNEGSKA (reference sequence). The CDR3 sequence: CSARDLREGSTDTQYF.

This rearrangement joins TRBV7-2 to TRBJ2-1; lacking DNA, the TRBD1 call made by TCRdb goes unchecked. CDR1 and CDR2 from the germline V gene are SGHTA and FQGNSA. The CDR3 is 15 residues long. The CDR3 sequence: CASSLATGGSNEQFF.

V gene TRBV18 combines with J gene TRBJ1-3; with no DNA, the TCRdb D assignment of TRBD1 cannot be verified. Germline lookup yields CDR1 KGHSH and CDR2 LQKENI. CDR3 length: 15 residues. The CDR3 here is CASSPNRVTGNTIYF.

Measured by frequency, this clonotype is medium-sized. V gene TRBV4-1 combines with J gene TRBJ2-1; TCRdb calls TRBD2, which cannot be checked without DNA. Germline V gene sequence: CDR1 MGHRA, CDR2 YSYEKL. CDR3 size: 14 residues. The CDR3 reads CASSRTSGDNEQFF.

CDR3 residues: CASIWGGNTEAFF. V usage is TRBV2 and J usage is TRBJ1-1; the D gene TCRdb calls, TRBD1, cannot be checked with no DNA. The CDR3 consists of 13 residues. Germline CDR1 is SNHLY and CDR2 is FYNNEI. The full variable domain, rest sourced from reference TRBV2 and TRBJ1-1, is EPEVTQTPSHQVTQMGQEVILRCVPISNHLYFYWYRQILGQKVEFLVSFYNNEISEKSEIFDDQFSVERPDGSNFTLKIRSTKLEDSAMYFCASIWGGNTEAFFGQGTRLTVV.

The CDR3 here is CASSPASGRAFRGNEQFF. This chain joins TRBV5-5 and TRBJ2-1; absent DNA, TCRdb's TRBD2 call cannot be checked. The CDR3 has 18 residues. CDR1 is SGHKS and CDR2 is YYEKEE in the germline V gene (reference sequence).